A selection of T cell receptor beta chains follows, all from one sample in a study of control samples from healthy donors and cancer patients. Data came from immunoSEQ multiplex PCR; TCRdb stores just in-frame clones and leaves some out. Of about 130,000 clones listed, around 92% are singletons. The sample taken for sequencing was PBMCs. These receptors came from a man older than 75 with head and neck cancer. Both conserved end residues are part of each CDR3. Fields, in order: V gene, clone size, J gene, D gene, CDR3 length, CDR3 DNA, CDR3 protein. D genes are given only for firm matches. The size of a clone is reported for some rows only, either as once, few or many, or as a class for expanded clones.

>TRBV6-5|-|TRBJ1-2|-|13
TGTGCCAGCAGTCCGGACCCTCAGGGAGGCTACACCTTC
CASSPDPQGGYTF
>TRBV6-5|-|TRBJ2-7|-|11
TGTGCCAGCATGAGGTCCCACGAGCAGTACTTC
CASMRSHEQYF
>TRBV9|-|TRBJ2-1|TRBD1|16
TGTGCCAGCAGCGTGATGGGGACAGGTGCATACAATGAGCAGTTCTTC
CASSVMGTGAYNEQFF
>TRBV29-1|-|TRBJ2-3|TRBD1|13
TGCAGCGTTGATCGACAGGGTACAGATACGCAGTATTTT
CSVDRQGTDTQYF
>TRBV27|once|TRBJ2-1|TRBD2|14
TGTGCCAGCAGCCCGCTAGCGGGAGCCCTTGAGCAGTTCTTC
CASSPLAGALEQFF
>TRBV5-1|-|TRBJ2-1|-|15
TGCGCCAGCAGCTTAGCGGAGCCCTCCTACAATGAGCAGTTCTTC
CASSLAEPSYNEQFF
>TRBV4-2|-|TRBJ1-6|TRBD1|15
TGTGCCAGCAGCCAAGAAACAGGGGCCCTTTCACCCCTCCACTTT
CASSQETGALSPLHF
>TRBV4-1|-|TRBJ1-5|TRBD1|17
TGCGCCAGCAGCCAAGATCGTCCGGGACAGACTCATCAGCCCCAGCATTTT
CASSQDRPGQTHQPQHF
>TRBV29-1|-|TRBJ1-2|TRBD1|13
TGCAGCACCCGGACAGGGGGGAACTATGGCTACACCTTC
CSTRTGGNYGYTF
>TRBV10-3|-|TRBJ1-3|-|16
TGTGCCATCAGTGAGTCGTACGGATTCTCTGGAAACACCATATATTTT
CAISESYGFSGNTIYF
>TRBV14|-|TRBJ1-2|TRBD1|15
TGTGCCAGCAGCCAGACCCTCAGGGGGCGTTTTGGCTACACCTTC
CASSQTLRGRFGYTF
>TRBV7-9|-|TRBJ2-3|-|13
TGTGCCAGCAGTTCAGGGGTCGCAGATACGCAGTATTTT
CASSSGVADTQYF
>TRBV30|-|TRBJ2-2|-|15
TGTGCCTGGAGTGTACTACTTCGGGTTCCCGGGGAGCTGTTTTTT
CAWSVLLRVPGELFF
>TRBV4-1|-|TRBJ2-4|TRBD2|18
TGCGCCAGCAGCCTCCTAGGTTGGGGACTAGCGGGAGTAGACATTCAGTACTTC
CASSLLGWGLAGVDIQYF
>TRBV7-9|-|TRBJ1-1|-|11
TGTGCCAGCAGCTTAGACGGTTCAGCTTTCTTT
CASSLDGSAFF
>TRBV2|-|TRBJ2-7|-|12
TGTGCCAGCAGTGCAGCTTTAAACGAGCAGTACTTC
CASSAALNEQYF
>TRBV6-5|-|TRBJ2-5|TRBD2|14
TGTGCCAGCAGTAGGACTAGCGGGGGGGAGACCCAGTACTTC
CASSRTSGGETQYF